This T cell receptor beta chain was captured in a study of cytomegalovirus exposure and HLA in healthy donors (dated by TCRdb to the late 2010s). About the study as a whole: An earlier analysis of several hundred of the donors reported 250 to 300 Gb of sequence data and 100 million to 140 million unique TCR beta sequences from approximately 180 million T cells. A later analysis re-examined previously published TCR beta repertoires from more than 600 donors and added high-resolution HLA genotyping to investigate patterns of TCR occurrence. The study aimed to test whether cataloging public T cell receptors could reveal signatures of past pathogen exposure. Donor age, sex, ethnicity and CMV serostatus were compiled alongside the repertoire data. An earlier analysis of 500 to 750 of the donors applied high-throughput TCR beta sequencing to assess whether each TCR beta V gene segment acted as functional or pseudogenic. The study combined high-throughput TCR immunosequencing, statistical association of individual TCRs with disease status, and machine learning to predict cytomegalovirus infection status. Both class I and class II loci were covered by HLA typing, at four-digit resolution. The T cell repertoires of some 670 subjects were profiled by immunosequencing and related to cytomegalovirus serostatus. Among roughly 370 genotyped donors of the cohort, an average of about 240,000 unique TCR beta nucleotide sequences were sequenced per donor, roughly 18% of them non-productive. In the later analysis, no new phenotypic data were used to find candidate immune exposures; instead, reliance was placed on TCR beta sequences and their occurrence across donors. In addition to the first cohort of several hundred subjects, a separate validation cohort of approximately 120 different subjects was used. Approximately 300 gigabases of sequencing data and roughly 80 million unique TCR sequences made up an early release that covered approximately 700 HLA-typed donors. Roughly 5 DR-DQ haplotypes were handled as single units for association and clustering because linkage in the cohort was strong. Every discovery cohort repertoire had been produced on one sequencing platform. The number of typed donors differed by locus: about 629-630 for A, B, C, DRB1 and DQB1; 522 for DQA1; around 610 for DPA1; and around 450 for DPB1. In a later genetic analysis, genome-wide SNP genotypes for about three fifths of the roughly 670 donors were used, and that subset was treated as a discovery cohort. Of the approximately 400 genotyped donors, roughly 85% fell in the genetic ancestry cluster associated with self-reported Caucasian donors. General conclusions and limits of the study: Some IMGT-functional V segments, including TRBV6-2 and TRBV6-3, could not be distinguished by the 87-base-pair reads and were therefore excluded. The classifier was reported to diagnose cytomegalovirus status with high specificity and sensitivity in both the original cohort and the validation cohort. Compared with the approximately 600-donor mean, donors in an Asian-associated ancestry cluster had fewer N-insertions in productive TCRs, according to a later genetic analysis. A total of roughly 160 TCR beta chains were listed by the study as associated with cytomegalovirus. In a later analysis, the rate of TCR association differed among HLA loci, with DRB1 alleles having the most associated TCRs and HLA-C alleles having the fewest. When HLA alleles, especially DR and DQ, strongly co-occurred, attributing TCR associations to individual alleles was difficult. Immune exposure information for the cohort was limited to CMV serostatus. Approximately 16 rarely observed V segments, including chromosome 9 orphons, were excluded from the earlier analysis of about 600 of the donors because counts were too low. A few of the identified cytomegalovirus-associated TCR beta chains were confirmed in vitro to be specific for cytomegalovirus antigens. A cluster of highly shared sequence variants was judged likely to represent a technical artifact of the sequencing pipeline. Because HLA typing was unavailable for some donors at each locus, only the typed subset was used in association tests. Broadly in line with IMGT annotations, most TCR beta V segments showed up in productive rearrangements about 90% or about 30% of the time in an earlier analysis of 450 to 750 of the donors. According to a later analysis, most CMV-associated TCR beta chains appeared to be HLA-restricted, and the HLA associations seemed to be driven largely by CMV exposure. In a later analysis, HLA-associated TCR beta chains showed more clonal expansion and lower generation probabilities than non-associated chains that were equally common. A later analysis associated around 16,000 TCR beta sequences with specific HLA alleles at a false discovery rate of 0.05. A further reported finding was that TCR beta sequences accurately predicted the HLA-A and HLA-B alleles for most subjects in the first cohort. V-gene and J-gene trimming of TCR beta chains was associated with a missense DCLRE1C variant in a later genetic analysis, and the association was replicated in an independent cohort. A later analysis reported that several top co-occurrence clusters appeared linked to parvovirus B19, influenza, CMV and Epstein-Barr virus. While some public TCRs were present in many individuals, most TCR sequences turned up only very rarely across donors. The cohort was sequenced for TCR beta chains only, and without alpha or paired-chain data the features that could be detected were limited. Linkage disequilibrium might explain the correlated functional status among segregating V segments, but an unknown experimental factor could not be ruled out. Roughly uniform sequencing depth across donors was assumed in presence/absence analyses, although this assumption may not hold. According to the authors, the approach could potentially be generalized to other disease states and immunological phenotypes.

With regard to this clone: The clone's antigen remains unknown. There are no base qualities to consult, and no much larger clone falls within one base.

The cohort was made up of under 800 healthy bone marrow donors. All cohort members were sampled while nominally healthy, although unrecorded immune exposures were likely present. The donor tested CMV seropositive, placing the donor among the 289 seropositive members of the cohort. A peripheral blood sample was collected from each donor, and TCR beta sequencing was performed on peripheral blood mononuclear cells. Genomic DNA was extracted from the blood cell samples with the Qiagen DNeasy Blood Extraction Kit. Preparation of the library involved the immunoSEQ multiplex PCR assay. The multiplex PCR relied on a mix of 60 forward primers for TCR Vbeta segments and 13 reverse primers for TCR Jbeta segments. Amplification of the CDR3 region of rearranged TCR beta genes was performed with a multiplex PCR assay on genomic DNA. The Illumina HiSeq System was used to sequence the amplified TCR beta libraries as 87-base-pair reads. Concerning the study's data processing: A later analysis tallied tens of millions of unique TCR beta chains across the 666 repertoires, and approximately 12 million of those chains were shared by two or more donors. Raw reads were error-corrected and collapsed into unique sequences with a nearest-neighbor algorithm that merged closely related sequences to remove PCR and sequencing errors. To assign V, D and J gene segments, CDR3 sequences were aligned to IMGT reference sequences. For a sequence to be retained, a match of at least six nucleotides was required to both a V gene segment and a J gene segment. A rearrangement was called productive if the CDR3 had no stop codons and remained in frame with V and J, and every other rearrangement was called non-productive. CDR3 was defined by IMGT convention, running from the second conserved V-encoded cysteine to the conserved J-encoded phenylalanine. The earlier analysis of roughly 590 of the donors excluded sequences that lacked an unambiguous match to a single V gene segment. In an earlier analysis of 587 of the donors, V segments were called functional above 56.7% productive rearrangements and were called segregating when the between-donor standard deviation exceeded 5%. A statistical classification framework was built for diagnosing cytomegalovirus status from the catalog of TCR beta chain sequences. V and J gene assignment, in a later analysis, came from comparing TCR nucleotide sequences with IMGT/GENE-DB human TR gene sequences. A later analysis assigned CDR3 sequences and most-parsimonious VDJ recombination scenarios with the TCRdist pipeline. In a later analysis, each TCR beta chain was defined by its CDR3 amino acid sequence together with its V-gene family, and reads without a unique V-gene family were excluded. To address suspected cross-contamination and a sequencing artifact, a later analysis removed some 620 highly shared, low-generation-probability nucleotide sequences. A later analysis calculated a clonal expansion index for each public chain from normalized within-repertoire ranks of inferred template counts. A later analysis computed generation probabilities with a VDJ recombination model fitted to out-of-frame rearrangements, and checked the results against IGoR. Hypergeometric tests were used in a later analysis to score TCR-TCR, TCR-HLA and TCR-CMV co-occurrence, with a repertoire-size bias correction applied to the TCR pairs. In a later analysis, false discovery rates were estimated by permuting HLA or CMV assignments 20 times. In a later analysis, co-occurring TCRs were grouped with DBSCAN, and TCRdist sequence similarity was added when clustering was performed within HLA-allele-positive subsets. Co-occurrence clustering excluded repertoires with fewer than 30,000 or more than 120,000 public chains, plus five with anomalous nucleotide sharing. TCRdb re-hosts the immuneACCESS table, in-frame sequences only. Its copies lack some clones; in the studies checked, an unresolved V gene accounts for under half of them, and the cause for the rest is not known. V and J calls and clone size follow that table, whereas D and trimming were derived from the DNA. The sample table shows around 110,000 clones, and about four fifths are seen once. The ten largest make up about 6.1% of the sample.

The trim is 0 bases for V and 7 bases for J, with a gap of 25 bases between the germline ends. The CDR3 starts with the cysteine, ends with the phenylalanine, and has 19 residues. Just the 57-base CDR3 DNA is kept, in frame starting at base 1. In the germline V gene, CDR1 corresponds to MRHNA and CDR2 to SNTAGT. The sequence was collected from a woman aged 45-65 years in good health and CMV-seropositive. The chain joins TRBV6-4 to TRBJ1-5; D gene: possibly TRBD1, on 5 matching bases. Sequences were obtained from PBMCs. This receptor has the CDR3 CASSDSKSKWGRFYQPQHF. The nucleotide sequence reads TGTGCCAGCAGTGACTCGAAGTCAAAATGGGGCAGGTTTTACCAGCCCCAGCATTTT.